The 21 T cell receptor beta chains listed next were all sequenced from one sample in a study of blood T cell repertoires in COVID-19. TCRdb's table, derived via immunoSEQ multiplex PCR, lists solely in-frame clones and lacks some. The data show roughly 34,000 clones, with approximately 89% seen just once and 11% to 15% held by the top ten. Sequencing was performed on peripheral blood. The receptors originated from a man aged 55 to 70 with active COVID-19.

The V call is TRBV5-1, the J call TRBJ2-2, with TRBD2 identical over 9 bases. Germline assignment: CDR1 SGHRS and CDR2 YFSETQ. The CDR3 extends over 19 amino acids. Trimming removed 0 bases from V and 1 base from J; junction bases left unmatched: 10. The DNA of the CDR3 is TGCGCCAGCAGCTTGGTTGGACTAGCGACTATGCGGAACACCGGGGAGCTGTTTTTT. Translating it yields CASSLVGLATMRNTGELFF.

The chain uses TRBV9 and TRBJ2-5; 7 positions agree with TRBD1. This CDR3 has 15 residues. Germline-derived CDR1 and CDR2 are SGDLS and YYNGEE. The V and J ends lost 1 base and 5 bases, in that order; junction bases with no gene match: 8. CDR3 sequence reads: CASSVRTGDWETQYF. CDR3 DNA sequence: TGTGCCAGCAGCGTAAGAACAGGGGATTGGGAGACCCAGTACTTC. Supplemented by reference TRBV9 and TRBJ2-5, the full variable domain reads DSGVTQTPKHLITATGQRVTLRCSPRSGDLSVYWYQQSLDQGLQFLIQYYNGEERAKGNILERFSAQQFPDLHSELNLSSLELGDSALYFCASSVRTGDWETQYFGPGTRLLVL.

This sequence joins TRBV6-6 and TRBJ2-7, with 10 bases matching TRBD1. Germline values: CDR1 MNHNY, CDR2 SVGAGI (reference sequence). V shed 6 bases, J shed 4 bases, and the junction held 6 bases outside the gene matches. The CDR3 length is 14 residues. The CDR3 protein is CASRLGQGDYEQYF. CDR3 DNA sequence: TGTGCCAGCAGACTCGGACAGGGGGATTACGAGCAGTACTTC.

This sequence joins TRBV27 and TRBJ2-3, with TRBD1 as a possible D gene (6 bases). There are 15 residues in the CDR3. V lost 7 bases and J lost 2, with 16 bases in between. Germline V lookup: CDR1 MNHEY, CDR2 SMNVEV (reference sequence). The CDR3 bases are TGTGCCAGCATCCCCACAGGGCTCCCCACAGATACGCAGTATTTT. Its protein is CASIPTGLPTDTQYF.

The genes are TRBV11-3 and TRBJ2-3; D is unresolved. Per the germline V gene, CDR1 is SGHNT and CDR2 is YENEEA. The germline V and J ends were trimmed by 5 bases and 3 bases, with 9 bases remaining between them. This CDR3 is 13 amino acids long. DNA for the CDR3: TGTGCCAGCAGCCCCCCGCGGACAGATACGCAGTATTTT. This sequence encodes CASSPPRTDTQYF.

The V call is TRBV19, the J call TRBJ2-6; D not resolved. Germline V gene sequence: CDR1 LNHDA, CDR2 SQIVND (reference sequence). This CDR3 has 16 residues. The V end lost 4 bases, the J end lost 4 bases, and 14 bases lay between the germline ends. CDR3 bases: TGTGCCAGTAGTACTAGTAGCCCCCCGGGGGCCAACGTCCTGACTTTC. It encodes CASSTSSPPGANVLTF.

This sequence joins TRBV7-3 and TRBJ1-1, with D hard to call. This CDR3 is 14 amino acids long. Trimming stripped 0 bases from V and 1 base from J, with 6 bases between. Looked up from germline, CDR1 is SGHTA and CDR2 is FQGTGA. CDR3 sequence (DNA): TGTGCCAGCAGCTTAACAGGCGGGAACACTGAAGCTTTCTTT. Its protein is CASSLTGGNTEAFF.

V gene TRBV29-1 combines with J gene TRBJ1-6; perhaps TRBD1 as D (6 bases). Germline V CDR1 and CDR2: SQVTM, ANQGSEA. V lost 4 bases and J lost 6, with 10 bases in between. The CDR3 runs 13 residues. The CDR3 spells CSVAQGPNSPLHF. The CDR3 DNA reads as TGCAGCGTTGCTCAGGGGCCTAATTCACCCCTCCACTTT.

CDR3: CSASRDQPQHF. The CDR3 nucleotides read TGCAGTGCTAGCCGTGATCAGCCCCAGCATTTT. The chain is built from TRBV20-1 and TRBJ1-5; D is unresolved. The CDR3 totals 11 residues. Germline CDR1 is DFQATT and CDR2 is SNEGSKA (reference sequence). The V gene lost 3 bases and the J gene lost 5 bases, with 5 bases spanning the gap.

This rearrangement joins TRBV29-1 to TRBJ2-7; 7 bases are shared with TRBD2. CDR1 and CDR2 (germline): SQVTM, ANQGSEA. This CDR3 is 13 amino acids long. J gave up 6 bases and V 4 bases, and 9 bases lay outside the gene matches. The CDR3 protein is CSVGRDGGGEQYF. The CDR3 coding sequence is TGCAGCGTTGGCCGGGACGGCGGGGGCGAGCAGTACTTC.

The chain combines TRBV7-8 with TRBJ2-1; 9 nucleotides agree with TRBD1. CDR1 is SGHVS and CDR2 is FQNEAQ in the germline V gene. The junction had 8 bases not matched to a gene; V was cut back by 1 base and J by 7 bases. This CDR3 contains 16 residues. The CDR3 sequence: CASSLGTGGAGNEQFF. The CDR3 bases are TGTGCCAGCAGCTTAGGTACAGGGGGCGCGGGGAATGAGCAGTTCTTC.

The count of this clone is one. The chain recombines TRBV7-9 with TRBJ2-5; 8 bases fit TRBD1. This CDR3 contains 14 residues. J was trimmed by 4 bases and V by 4 bases; bases with no gene match: 5. Looked up from germline, CDR1 is SEHNR and CDR2 is FQNEAQ (reference sequence). CDR3 region: CASSSDRGAETQYF. The CDR3 region has the DNA TGTGCCAGCAGCTCCGACAGGGGTGCAGAGACCCAGTACTTC. Full variable domain (rest looked up from reference TRBV7-9 and TRBJ2-5): DTGVSQNPRHKITKRGQNVTFRCDPISEHNRLYWYRQTLGQGPEFLTYFQNEAQLEKSRLLSDRFSAERPKGSFSTLEIQRTEQGDSAMYLCASSSDRGAETQYFGPGTRLLVL.

This chain links TRBV5-6 with TRBJ2-1, with 13 bases matching TRBD2. Germline CDR1 and CDR2: SGHDT and YYEEEE. The V gene end was trimmed by 7 bases and the J gene end by 6 bases; junction bases not matched to a gene: 4. The length of the CDR3 is 14 residues. Written as DNA, the CDR3 is TGTGCCAGCGGAGGACTAGCGGGAGTCAATGAGCAGTTCTTC. Its translation: CASGGLAGVNEQFF.

The CDR3 DNA reads as TGTGCCAGCAGCCCCCGGGGAGCCGGCTACAATGAGCAGTTCTTC. Residues: CASSPRGAGYNEQFF. This chain links TRBV7-8 with TRBJ2-1; D might be TRBD2 (5 bases). Germline CDR1 reads SGHVS; CDR2 reads FQNEAQ. CDR3 length equals 15 residues. V was pared by 5 bases and J by 3 bases, with 14 bases between.

This clone occurred a few times. V gene TRBV2 combines with J gene TRBJ2-2; 8 positions agree with TRBD2. Trimming cost V 0 bases and J 5 bases; bases outside gene matches: 2. Germline CDR1 SNHLY, CDR2 FYNNEI. The CDR3 consists of 15 residues. The CDR3 nucleotides read TGTGCCAGCAGTGAAGCGGGCGGGGGGACCGGGGAGCTGTTTTTT. This sequence encodes CASSEAGGGTGELFF.

V usage is TRBV15 and J usage is TRBJ1-2, with D perhaps TRBD1 (6 bases). V shed 1 base and J shed 4 bases, with 10 bases lying between them. The CDR3 totals 14 residues. Per germline, CDR1 LNHNV and CDR2 YYDKDF (reference sequence). CDR3 residues: CATSRVAGAYGYTF. In DNA, the CDR3 is TGTGCCACCAGCAGAGTGGCAGGGGCCTATGGCTACACCTTC.

The chain carries TRBV5-6 and TRBJ1-5; D is possibly TRBD1 (5 bases). The CDR3 is made up of 15 amino acids. The V and J ends lost 4 bases and 3 bases respectively, with 14 bases between them. Germline V gene data show CDR1 as SGHDT and CDR2 as YYEEEE. CDR3 protein: CASSPKRGTNQPQHF. The CDR3 nucleotides are TGTGCCAGCAGCCCAAAACGGGGGACCAATCAGCCCCAGCATTTT.

The V call is TRBV10-1, the J call TRBJ1-6; D is possibly TRBD1 (6 bases). The CDR3 contains 14 residues. V was trimmed by 3 bases and J by 6 bases, leaving 9 bases between them. The germline V gene has CDR1 WNHNN and CDR2 SYGVQD (reference sequence). CDR3 nucleotide sequence: TGCGCCAGCAGTGATTCCAGGGGTAATTCACCCCTCCACTTT. Protein: CASSDSRGNSPLHF.

The chain uses TRBV4-2 and TRBJ2-5, with 9 bases aligning to TRBD2. There are 16 residues in the CDR3. CDR1 and CDR2 from the germline V gene are LGHNA and YNFKEQ. J gave up 1 base and V 4 bases, and 7 bases lay outside the gene matches. The CDR3 DNA is TGTGCCAGCAGCCGGGGTACTAGCGGGTTCCAAGAGACCCAGTACTTC. It specifies CASSRGTSGFQETQYF.

As for this clone: The germline gene is not matched at one end of the junction; a read error may be the cause. The V call is TRBV28, the J call TRBJ2-6, with 9 positions matching TRBD1. The CDR3 has 15 residues. CDR1 is MDHEN and CDR2 is SYDVKM in the germline V gene. CDR3 amino acids: CATSTGGTGANVLTF. The CDR3 coding sequence is TGTGCCACCAGTACAGGGGGCACTGGGGCCAACGTCCTGACTTTC.

V gene TRBV20-1 combines with J gene TRBJ2-3; 12 bases align to TRBD2. J gave up 9 bases and V 6 bases, and 13 bases lay outside the gene matches. CDR3 length: 15 residues. Germline-derived CDR1 and CDR2 are DFQATT and SNEGSKA (reference sequence). The DNA of the CDR3 is TGCAGTGCGAGTGAACCTAGTCTAGCGGGAGGGACGCAGTATTTT. It yields the protein CSASEPSLAGGTQYF.